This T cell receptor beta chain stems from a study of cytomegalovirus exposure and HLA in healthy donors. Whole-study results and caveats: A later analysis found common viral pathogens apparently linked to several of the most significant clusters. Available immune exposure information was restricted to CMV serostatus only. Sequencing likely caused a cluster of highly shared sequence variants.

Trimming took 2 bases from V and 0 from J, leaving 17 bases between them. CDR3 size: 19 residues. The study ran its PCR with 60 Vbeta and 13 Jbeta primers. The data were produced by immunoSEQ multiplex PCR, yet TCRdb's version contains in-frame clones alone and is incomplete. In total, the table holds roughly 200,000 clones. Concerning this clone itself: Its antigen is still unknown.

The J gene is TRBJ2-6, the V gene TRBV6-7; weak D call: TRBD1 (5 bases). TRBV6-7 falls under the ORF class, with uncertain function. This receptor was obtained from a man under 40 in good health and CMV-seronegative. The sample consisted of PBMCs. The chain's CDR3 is CASSYPPITGYSGANVLTF. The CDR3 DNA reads TGTGCCAGCAGTTACCCCCCTATCACAGGATACTCTGGGGCCAACGTCCTGACTTTC.